The rows below give T cell receptor beta chains drawn from one sample of a study of T-cell reconstitution after alpha-beta-depleted transplantation in children. One entry per CDR3 protein, called by TCRdb with MiXCR from the PCR reads. The table includes 250,000 to 300,000 distinct CDR3 sequences, 10% detected once. The material was PBMCs, obtained before TCRalphabeta/CD19-depleted stem cell transplant. These TCRs come from a boy younger than two with acute myeloid leukemia, due to receive a stem cell transplant. CDR3s include the opening cysteine and the closing phenylalanine or tryptophan. The D gene is left open where the match is weak. Clone size, where shown, is once, few, many, or a class for clones that have expanded.

V	size	J	D	DNA	CDR3
TRBV28	few	TRBJ1-2	TRBD1	TGTGCCAGCAGTTTAGGAGGGGGCACCTATGGCTACACCTTC	CASSLGGGTYGYTF
TRBV27	NA	TRBJ2-1	NA	TGTGCCAGTTTTAGGGGGGCCTACAATGAGCAGTTCTTC	CASFRGAYNEQFF
TRBV20-1	few	TRBJ2-1	TRBD2	TGCTGTGCTAGAGATTGGAGCGGGGGGGCTAGGGATGAGCAGTTCTTC	CCARDWSGGARDEQFF
TRBV28	many	TRBJ2-5	TRBD2	TGTGCCAGCAGTTTAGCGGGAGGGATGAGGACCCAGTACTTC	CASSLAGGMRTQYF
TRBV20-1	few	TRBJ2-3	TRBD2	TGCAGTGCTAGAGATCGGACTAGCGGCACAGATACGCAGTATTTT	CSARDRTSGTDTQYF
TRBV7-9	many	TRBJ1-4	NA	TGTGCCAGCAGCCCGCGGCGGCCCGCAACTAATGAAAAACTGTTTTTT	CASSPRRPATNEKLFF
TRBV13	many	TRBJ2-1	TRBD2	TGTGCCAGCAGCTTAGGCAGGACGGGACTAGCGACTTTCAATGAGCAGTTCTTC	CASSLGRTGLATFNEQFF
TRBV5-1	many	TRBJ2-1	TRBD1	TGCGCCAGCAGCTCCGGGGACAGGGTGCCCCGGGAGGAAGCCTACAATGAGCAGTTCTTC	CASSSGDRVPREEAYNEQFF
TRBV11-2	many	TRBJ2-5	NA	TGTGCCAGCAGCTTAGTTCCCGACACACAAGAGACCCAGTACTTC	CASSLVPDTQETQYF
TRBV11-3	many	TRBJ2-2	NA	TGTGCCAGCAGCTTAAGCGCGGGGAGGGAGCTGTTTTTT	CASSLSAGRELFF
TRBV6-1	many	TRBJ1-2	NA	TGTGCCAGCACCCTGGACACTAACTATGGCTACACCTTC	CASTLDTNYGYTF
TRBV5-1	many	TRBJ2-3	NA	TGCGCCAGCAGCTTAGCGGCCCAACTCCCAGATACGCAGTATTTT	CASSLAAQLPDTQYF
TRBV9	many	TRBJ2-6	NA	TGTGCCAGCAGCGTAGAGGTTCGGGGTTCCGGGGCCAACGTCCTGACTTTC	CASSVEVRGSGANVLTF
TRBV7-9	many	TRBJ2-5	NA	TGTGCCAGCAGCTTATTGCTTGCGGGACAAGAGACCCAGTACTTC	CASSLLLAGQETQYF
TRBV7-8	NA	TRBJ2-5	NA	TGTGCCAGCAGCCCCAGGGTTTCGAGGGAGACCCAGTACTTC	CASSPRVSRETQYF
TRBV12-3/TRBV12-4	many	TRBJ1-1	TRBD1	TGTGCCAGCAGTTTATCCGCAGGGGGCACTGAAGCTTTCTTT	CASSLSAGGTEAFF
TRBV5-1	many	TRBJ2-3	TRBD2	TGCGCCAGCAGCTCGGGACTAGCGGGGTTAGGGGATACGCAGTATTTT	CASSSGLAGLGDTQYF
TRBV7-8	many	TRBJ2-3	NA	TGTGCCAGCAGGTCCGGGTCGGGAGATACGCAGTATTTT	CASRSGSGDTQYF
TRBV28	many	TRBJ2-2	NA	TGTGCCAGCAGTTCTATCCTGGGGAGGGGGCGAAACACCGGGGAGCTGTTTTTT	CASSSILGRGRNTGELFF
TRBV6-1	many	TRBJ2-5	NA	TGTGCCAGCAGTGACAAGCTGGTGAGGGAGACCCAGTACTTC	CASSDKLVRETQYF
TRBV12-3/TRBV12-4	many	TRBJ2-5	NA	TGTGCCAGCAGTTTTCGCGCAGGGAACCAAGAGACCCAGTACTTC	CASSFRAGNQETQYF
TRBV27	many	TRBJ2-2	TRBD1	TGTGCCAGCAGTTTCGGGACAGGGGGATACGGGGAGCTGTTGTTT	CASSFGTGGYGELLF
TRBV12-3/TRBV12-4	few	TRBJ2-3	NA	TGTGCCAGCAGTTGGAGACAGGACGAGAGCACAGATACGCAGTATTTT	CASSWRQDESTDTQYF
TRBV7-9	many	TRBJ1-3	NA	TGTGCCGGAGCTGGAAACACCATATATTTT	CAGAGNTIYF
TRBV29-1	many	TRBJ2-3	TRBD2	TGCAGCGTTGGCGGACTAGCGGCAGATACGCAGTATTTT	CSVGGLAADTQYF
TRBV28	many	TRBJ2-7	TRBD2	TGTGCCAGCAGGCATCTAGCGGGAGTGGGCGTGTACGAGCAGTACTTC	CASRHLAGVGVYEQYF
TRBV7-3	many	TRBJ2-1	NA	TGTGCCAGCAGCTTAGGAGGGGCCCCCAACAGTGAGCAGTTCTTC	CASSLGGAPNSEQFF
TRBV13	many	TRBJ2-7	TRBD2	TGTGCCAGCAGCTCCTCGGGTAGCGGGTATACTCTCTCCTACGAGCAGTACTTC	CASSSSGSGYTLSYEQYF
TRBV9	many	TRBJ2-5	NA	TGTGCCAGCAGCCCCGAACCGAGACAGATCCAAGAGACCCAGTACTTC	CASSPEPRQIQETQYF
TRBV5-6	few	TRBJ1-2	NA	TGTGCCAGCAGCCCTTTGCGGGGGCTTGGGTATGGCTACACCTTC	CASSPLRGLGYGYTF
TRBV7-7	few	TRBJ2-1	TRBD1	TGTGCCAGCAGCCCCGGACAGGGTCCCGACAATGAGCAGTTCTTC	CASSPGQGPDNEQFF
TRBV7-9	few	TRBJ1-5	NA	TGTGCCAGTGCAAGGGGGGGGGGCAATCAGCCCCAGCATTTT	CASARGGGNQPQHF
TRBV20-1	many	TRBJ2-1	TRBD2	TGCAGTGCTCCCTCCGGGACTAGGGAGTTCTTC	CSAPSGTREFF
TRBV12-3/TRBV12-4	many	TRBJ2-1	NA	TGTGCCAGCAGTTACCGGGTATCAGGTAATGAGCAGTTCTTC	CASSYRVSGNEQFF
TRBV20-1	many	TRBJ2-6	NA	TGCAGTGCTAGTTCCAGGGGCCGCTCTGGGGCCAACGTCCTGACTTTC	CSASSRGRSGANVLTF
TRBV29-1	many	TRBJ2-7	NA	TGCAGCGTTGATGGGATGGTAAAGGACGAGCAGTACTTC	CSVDGMVKDEQYF
TRBV15	many	TRBJ1-1	NA	TGTGCCACCAGCGGGACAACTAGGAACACTGAAGCTTTCTTT	CATSGTTRNTEAFF
TRBV28	NA	TRBJ2-7	NA	TGTGCCAGCAGTCCCTACCCCTTATCTGTGGGAGTGATCTACGAGCAGTACTTC	CASSPYPLSVGVIYEQYF
TRBV7-2	many	TRBJ2-4	NA	TGTGCCAGCAGCGCGATATTACCCGGGACAGCCAAAAACATTCAGTACTTC	CASSAILPGTAKNIQYF
TRBV20-1	many	TRBJ2-7	TRBD1	TGCAGTGCCAAACAGGGGGCCTACGAGCAGTACTTC	CSAKQGAYEQYF
TRBV29-1	many	TRBJ2-2	TRBD2	TGCAGCGTTCGGGGGGTTGAGGGCAGAGCGAACACCGGGGAGCTGTTTTTT	CSVRGVEGRANTGELFF
TRBV2	NA	TRBJ2-1	NA	TGTGCCAGCAGTGCTCTTACGAGCTCCTACAATGAGCAGTTCTTC	CASSALTSSYNEQFF
TRBV5-1	NA	TRBJ1-1	NA	TGCGCCAGCAGCGTCAGGAACACTGAAGCTTTCTTT	CASSVRNTEAFF